This T cell receptor (beta chain) was recovered during a study of cytomegalovirus exposure and HLA in healthy donors. Amplification used 60 Vbeta primers and 13 Jbeta primers. The assay was immunoSEQ multiplex PCR, and TCRdb's table has in-frame clones only and misses some. This sample has approximately 150,000 clones, with approximately 80% found just once. The CDR3 has 14 residues. Trimming took off 0 bases at V and 8 bases at J, with 14 bases between the two ends. Per the germline V gene, CDR1 is SGHRS and CDR2 is YFSETQ. The V gene is TRBV5-1, the J gene TRBJ1-2; tentatively, D is TRBD1 (6 bases). The specimen was PBMCs. The receptor was derived from a woman under 30 in good health and CMV-seropositive. CDR3 sequence: CASSLALGGDGYTF. The CDR3, as DNA: TGCGCCAGCAGCTTGGCCTTAGGGGGGGACGGCTACACCTTC.